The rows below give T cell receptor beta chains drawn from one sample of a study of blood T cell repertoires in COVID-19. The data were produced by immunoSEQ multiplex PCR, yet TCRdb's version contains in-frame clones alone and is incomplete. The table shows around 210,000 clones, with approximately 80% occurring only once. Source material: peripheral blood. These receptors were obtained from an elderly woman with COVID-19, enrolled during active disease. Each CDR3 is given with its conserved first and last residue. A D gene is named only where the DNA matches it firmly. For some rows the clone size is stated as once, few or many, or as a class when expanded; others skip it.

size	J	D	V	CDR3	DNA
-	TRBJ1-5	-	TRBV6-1	CASSEILGPQHF	TGTGCCAGCAGTGAAATCCTCGGGCCCCAGCATTTT
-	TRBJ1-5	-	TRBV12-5	CASGPSFQLGPQHF	TGTGCTAGTGGCCCCTCCTTCCAGCTGGGCCCCCAGCATTTT
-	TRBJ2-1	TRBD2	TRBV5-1	CASSFGLASDNEQFF	TGCGCCAGCAGCTTTGGACTAGCATCCGACAATGAGCAGTTCTTC
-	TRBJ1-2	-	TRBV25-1	CASSESRVLSYGYTF	TGTGCCAGCAGTGAATCTCGGGTTTTATCATATGGCTACACCTTC
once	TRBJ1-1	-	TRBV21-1	CASSKVPTGREARTEAFF	TGTGCCAGCAGCAAAGTCCCCACAGGGAGGGAGGCTCGCACTGAAGCTTTCTTT
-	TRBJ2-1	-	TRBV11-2	CASSPRSDTFNEQFF	TGTGCCAGCAGCCCCCGGTCGGACACCTTCAATGAGCAGTTCTTC
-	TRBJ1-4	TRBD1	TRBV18	CASSQMGTGNEKLFF	TGTGCCAGCTCACAGATGGGGACAGGGAATGAAAAACTGTTTTTT
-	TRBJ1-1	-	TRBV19	CASSHPREVNTEAFF	TGTGCCTCCTCCCATCCAAGGGAGGTCAACACTGAAGCTTTCTTT
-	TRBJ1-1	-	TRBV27	CASSLSWQGGTEAFF	TGTGCCAGCAGTTTATCTTGGCAGGGAGGCACTGAAGCTTTCTTT
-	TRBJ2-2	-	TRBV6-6	CASNPAGRAYTGELFF	TGTGCCAGCAATCCCGCCGGGCGGGCCTACACCGGGGAGCTGTTTTTT
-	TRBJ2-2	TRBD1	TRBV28	CASQPGTGNGELFF	TGTGCCAGCCAACCCGGGACAGGGAACGGGGAGCTGTTTTTT
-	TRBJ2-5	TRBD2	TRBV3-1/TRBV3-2	CASSRTGGQETQYF	TGTGCCAGCAGCCGGACGGGGGGGCAAGAGACCCAGTACTTC
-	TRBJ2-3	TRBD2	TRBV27	CASGFAGGTDTQYF	TGTGCCAGCGGCTTCGCGGGGGGCACAGATACGCAGTATTTT
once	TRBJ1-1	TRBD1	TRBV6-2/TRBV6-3	CASSKQGSGKAEAFF	TGTGCCAGCAGTAAACAGGGGAGTGGAAAGGCTGAAGCTTTCTTT
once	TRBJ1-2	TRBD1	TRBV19	CASSPLDRLYGYTF	TGTGCCAGTAGTCCCCTGGACAGGCTCTATGGCTACACCTTC
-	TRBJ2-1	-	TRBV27	CASRAAGAGEQFF	TGTGCCAGCAGGGCGGCGGGGGCAGGTGAGCAGTTCTTC
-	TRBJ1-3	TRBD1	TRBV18	CASSQGQGISGNTIYF	TGTGCCAGCTCACAGGGACAGGGGATCTCTGGAAACACCATATATTTT
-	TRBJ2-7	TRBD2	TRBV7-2	CASSLVASGAYEQYF	TGTGCCAGCAGCTTAGTGGCTAGCGGGGCCTACGAGCAGTACTTC
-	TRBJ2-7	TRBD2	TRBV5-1	CASSLRSGRSSYEQYF	TGCGCCAGCAGCTTGCGAAGCGGGAGGAGCTCCTACGAGCAGTACTTC
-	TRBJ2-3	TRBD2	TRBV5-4	CASSSGGEGRDTQYF	TGTGCCAGCAGCTCCGGGGGGGAGGGCAGGGATACGCAGTATTTT
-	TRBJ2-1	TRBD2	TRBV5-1	CASSLPSGGSNEQFF	TGCGCCAGCAGCTTACCTAGCGGGGGGTCCAATGAGCAGTTCTTC
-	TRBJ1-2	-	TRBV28	CASSQANYGYTF	TGTGCCAGCAGTCAGGCCAACTATGGCTACACCTTC
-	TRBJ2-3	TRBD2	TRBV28	CASSSASGVTSTDTQYF	TGTGCCAGCAGTTCGGCTAGCGGGGTGACTAGCACAGATACGCAGTATTTT
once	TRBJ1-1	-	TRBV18	CASSPREARGTEAFF	TGTGCCAGCTCACCACGGGAGGCCCGAGGGACTGAAGCTTTCTTT
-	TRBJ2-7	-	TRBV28	CASSAVYEQYF	TGTGCCAGCTCCGCGGTCTACGAGCAGTACTTC
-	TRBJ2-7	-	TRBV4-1	CASSHSTRYEQYF	TGCGCCAGCAGCCATAGTACCCGCTACGAGCAGTACTTC
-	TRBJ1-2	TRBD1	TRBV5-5	CASSSRQGEGRGYTF	TGTGCCAGCAGTTCTCGACAGGGCGAAGGTCGGGGCTACACCTTC
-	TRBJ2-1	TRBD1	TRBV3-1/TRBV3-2	CASSPGGWQFF	TGTGCCAGCAGCCCAGGGGGTTGGCAGTTCTTC
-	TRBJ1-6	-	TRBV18	CASSPPRSGQMDSPLHF	TGTGCCAGCTCACCACCTCGGAGTGGACAGATGGATTCACCCCTCCACTTT
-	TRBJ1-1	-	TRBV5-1	CASSPDRPNTEAFF	TGCGCCAGCAGCCCTGACAGGCCGAACACTGAAGCTTTCTTT
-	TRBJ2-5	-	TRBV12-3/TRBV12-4	CASSSSEAETQYF	TGTGCCAGCAGCTCCAGCGAGGCGGAGACCCAGTACTTC
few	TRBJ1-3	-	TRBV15	CATGVQAGNTIYF	TGTGCCACCGGCGTACAGGCTGGAAACACCATATATTTT
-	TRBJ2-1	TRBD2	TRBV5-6	CASSLVASGRKRYEQFF	TGTGCCAGCAGCTTGGTCGCTAGCGGAAGGAAAAGGTATGAGCAGTTCTTC
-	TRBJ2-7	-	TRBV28	CASTVSRGNYEQYF	TGTGCCAGCACAGTTTCGCGGGGTAACTACGAGCAGTACTTC
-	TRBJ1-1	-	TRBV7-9	CASSPGPLEAFF	TGTGCCAGCAGCCCAGGGCCCCTTGAAGCTTTCTTT
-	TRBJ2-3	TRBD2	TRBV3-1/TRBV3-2	CASSPLAGGPTDTQYF	TGTGCCAGCAGCCCATTAGCGGGAGGCCCCACAGATACGCAGTATTTT
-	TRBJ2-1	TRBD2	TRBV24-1	CATSDRGSGREDEQFF	TGTGCCACCAGTGATCGTGGTAGCGGGAGGGAGGATGAGCAGTTCTTC
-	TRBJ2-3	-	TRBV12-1	CASSLPTGTGGTSTDTQYF	TGTGCCAGCAGCCTACCAACCGGGACAGGGGGGACTAGCACAGATACGCAGTATTTT
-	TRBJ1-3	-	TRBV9	CASRGSGNTIYF	TGTGCCAGCAGGGGTAGCGGAAACACCATATATTTT
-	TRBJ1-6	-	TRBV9	CASSVAGSYNSPLHF	TGTGCCAGCAGCGTAGCCGGGAGCTATAATTCACCCCTCCACTTT
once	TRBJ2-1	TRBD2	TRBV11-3	CASSSRLAGGENEQFF	TGTGCCAGCAGTTCCCGACTAGCGGGAGGGGAGAATGAGCAGTTCTTC
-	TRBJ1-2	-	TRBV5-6	CASSFYDGSANYGYTF	TGTGCCAGCAGTTTCTACGACGGAAGCGCTAACTATGGCTACACCTTC
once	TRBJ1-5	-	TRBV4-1	CASSQDKSHPTQEPQHF	TGCGCCAGCAGCCAAGATAAGAGTCACCCTACTCAGGAGCCCCAGCATTTT
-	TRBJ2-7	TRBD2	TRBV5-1	CASSPGPSGGYEQYF	TGCGCCAGCAGCCCTGGGCCTAGCGGGGGCTACGAGCAGTACTTC
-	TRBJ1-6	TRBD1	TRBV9	CASSTGQGGNSPLHF	TGTGCCAGCAGCACAGGACAGGGAGGGAATTCACCCCTCCACTTT
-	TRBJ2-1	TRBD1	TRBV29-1	CSVLTGRNLHEQFF	TGCAGCGTTCTGACAGGGCGAAATCTCCATGAGCAGTTCTTC
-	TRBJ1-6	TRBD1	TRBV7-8	CASSPRGPGGRSSYNSPLHF	TGTGCCAGCAGCCCCCGGGGCCCAGGGGGCCGGAGCTCCTATAATTCACCCCTCCACTTT
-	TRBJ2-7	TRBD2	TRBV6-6	CASKTSGVSYEQYF	TGTGCCAGCAAAACTAGCGGGGTCTCCTACGAGCAGTACTTC
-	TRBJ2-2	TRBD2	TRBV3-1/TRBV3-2	CASSPTSGGHRGGELFF	TGTGCCAGCAGTCCGACTAGCGGGGGGCACCGGGGCGGGGAGCTGTTTTTT
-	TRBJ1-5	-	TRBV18	CASSPSGPSNQPQHF	TGTGCCAGCTCACCTTCAGGGCCTAGCAATCAGCCCCAGCATTTT
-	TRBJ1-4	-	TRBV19	CASRSSGTYNEKLFF	TGTGCCAGTAGATCCTCCGGGACATATAATGAAAAACTGTTTTTT